What follows describes a single T cell receptor beta chain. Produced via immunoSEQ multiplex PCR; TCRdb's table is partial and in-frame only. Here the sample spans around 1.1 million clones, more than 75% being singletons. All donors qualified as healthy HIV-negative adults and had experienced no recent acute infections or vaccinations. These data belong to a study of shared clonotypes between healthy human individuals. Trimming at V came to 5 bases and at J to 0 bases, leaving 5 bases not matched to a gene. CDR3 length: 15 amino acids. Germline lookup yields CDR1 SGHAT and CDR2 FQDESV (reference sequence).

The sequencing sample was made of memory CD4+ T cells from PBMCs. Documented subset: CD45RA-negative fraction. The chain links TRBV11-1 to TRBJ2-3; 7 bases are shared with TRBD2. This receptor was identified in a man between 18 and 29 years old in good health. Some clones in this sample may be carry-over from other donors' samples. The CDR3 loop is CASSLGRTSTDTQYF. In DNA form, the CDR3 reads TGTGCCAGCAGCCTCGGGAGGACCAGCACAGATACGCAGTATTTT.